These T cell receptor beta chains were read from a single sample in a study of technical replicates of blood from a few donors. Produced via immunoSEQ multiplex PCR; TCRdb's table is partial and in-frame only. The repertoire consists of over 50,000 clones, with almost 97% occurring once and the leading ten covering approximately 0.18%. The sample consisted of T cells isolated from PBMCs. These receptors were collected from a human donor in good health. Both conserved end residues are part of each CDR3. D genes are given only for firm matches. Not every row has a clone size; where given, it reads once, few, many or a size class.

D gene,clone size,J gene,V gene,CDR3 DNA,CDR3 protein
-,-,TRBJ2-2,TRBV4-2,TGTGCCAGCAGCCAAGGTCCTAGCTTGAACACCGGGGAGCTGTTTTTT,CASSQGPSLNTGELFF
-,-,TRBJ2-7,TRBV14,TGTGCCAGCAGCCAGGGACACCCCCGATACGAGCAGTACTTC,CASSQGHPRYEQYF
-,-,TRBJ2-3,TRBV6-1,TGTGCCAGCAGTGAAGGGGCAGGGGTGGCAGATACGCAGTATTTT,CASSEGAGVADTQYF
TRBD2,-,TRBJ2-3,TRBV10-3,TGTGCCATCAGTGAGGCGGGGGGAACAGATACGCAGTATTTT,CAISEAGGTDTQYF
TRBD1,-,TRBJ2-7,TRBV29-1,TGCAGCGCCGAAGGAGGGACAGGGTTTGAGCAGTACTTC,CSAEGGTGFEQYF
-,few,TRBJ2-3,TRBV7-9,TGTGCCAGCAGCTTAGGGTTTATGGGAGGAGATACGCAGTATTTT,CASSLGFMGGDTQYF
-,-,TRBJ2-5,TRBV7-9,TGTGCCAGCAGCCGAAAAGGACAGCAAGAGACCCAGTACTTC,CASSRKGQQETQYF
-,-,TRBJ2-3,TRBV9,TGTGCCAGCAGCGCCCCCGGCGGGGGCACAGATACGCAGTATTTT,CASSAPGGGTDTQYF
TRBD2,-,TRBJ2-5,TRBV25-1,TGTGCCAGCGGCCGACTAGCGGGAGGGCCGGGCGGAGAGACCCAGTACTTC,CASGRLAGGPGGETQYF
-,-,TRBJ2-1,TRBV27,TGTGCCAGCAGTTTTAGGGGGTGGGATGAGCAGTTCTTC,CASSFRGWDEQFF
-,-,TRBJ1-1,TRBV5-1,TGCGCCAGCAGCTTGGTCTCGGCCGACAGTGAAGCTTTCTTT,CASSLVSADSEAFF
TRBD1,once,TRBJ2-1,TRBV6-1,TGTGCCAGCAGTGAAGGCAGGGGGTCCTACAATGAGCAGTTCTTC,CASSEGRGSYNEQFF
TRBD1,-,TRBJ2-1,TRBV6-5,TGTGCCAGCAGATCAGCCGGGACAGGGTTGACTGAGCAGTTCTTC,CASRSAGTGLTEQFF
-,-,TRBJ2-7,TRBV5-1,TGCGCCAGCAGCTTGTCGGGGTCGCGATACGAGCAGTACTTC,CASSLSGSRYEQYF
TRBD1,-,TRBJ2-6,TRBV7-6,TGTGCCAGCAGCCTCGACAGGGAGACTTTCTCTGGGGCCAACGTCCTGACTTTC,CASSLDRETFSGANVLTF
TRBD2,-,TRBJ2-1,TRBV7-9,TGTGCCAGCACCGGGGGGGAGGTGTCAGGGCGAAGGAGGGTCGATGAGCAGTTCTTC,CASTGGEVSGRRRVDEQFF
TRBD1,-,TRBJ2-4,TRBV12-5,TGTGCTAGTGGCACAGGACAGGGGGGTAACATTCAGTACTTC,CASGTGQGGNIQYF
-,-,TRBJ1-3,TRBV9,TGTGCCAGCAGCGTAGTCGGGAGCAGCTCTGGAAACACCATATATTTT,CASSVVGSSSGNTIYF
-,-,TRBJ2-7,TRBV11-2,TGTGCCAGCTCACGGGGATCCTACGAGCAGTACTTC,CASSRGSYEQYF
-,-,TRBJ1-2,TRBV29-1,TGCAGCGTTGTACGGGATAACTATGGCTACACCTTC,CSVVRDNYGYTF
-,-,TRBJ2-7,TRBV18,TGTGCCAGCTCACCAAACTTCGGCGAGCAGTACTTC,CASSPNFGEQYF
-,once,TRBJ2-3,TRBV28,TGTGCCAGCAGTCCTGTCCGCACAGATACGCAGTATTTT,CASSPVRTDTQYF
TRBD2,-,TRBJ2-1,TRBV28,TGTGCCAGCAGTTCGTTTCTTGCTCGGGCTAGCGGGAGTTTCAGTGAGCAGTTCTTC,CASSSFLARASGSFSEQFF
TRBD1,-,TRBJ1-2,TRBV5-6,TGTGCCAGCAGCTTGGTGGACAGGACATCGGACTATGGCTACACCTTC,CASSLVDRTSDYGYTF
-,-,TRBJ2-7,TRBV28,TGTGCCAGCAGTTTAAGGCTAGGAGCAGCCCTTAACTACGAGCAGTACTTC,CASSLRLGAALNYEQYF
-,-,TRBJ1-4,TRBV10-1,TGCGCCAGCAGCAAAGGCAGGGGTAATGAAAAACTGTTTTTT,CASSKGRGNEKLFF
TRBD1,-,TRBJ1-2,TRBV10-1,TGCGCCAGCAGAGCAGTTAGGGGGCCAATATTCTATGGCTACACCTTC,CASRAVRGPIFYGYTF
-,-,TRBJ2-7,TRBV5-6,TGTGCCAGCAGCTTGGCAGGGCCCCCTTACGAGCAGTACTTC,CASSLAGPPYEQYF
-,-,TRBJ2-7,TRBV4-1,TGCGCCAGCAGCCAACAGGGCCCGAGCTCCTACGAGCAGTACTTC,CASSQQGPSSYEQYF
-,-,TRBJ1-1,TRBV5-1,TGCGCCAGCAGCTTGAATGGGCCAAACACTGAAGCTTTCTTT,CASSLNGPNTEAFF
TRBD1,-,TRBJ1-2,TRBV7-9,TGTGCCAGCAGCCCGGGGGACAGGGTCCTCGACTTCGCTAACTATGGCTACACCTTC,CASSPGDRVLDFANYGYTF
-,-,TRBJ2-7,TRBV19,TGTGCCAGTAGTATGTGGGCCGCTTACGAGCAGTACTTC,CASSMWAAYEQYF
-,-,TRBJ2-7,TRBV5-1,TGCGCCAGCAGCGACAGTTCCTACGAGCAGTACTTC,CASSDSSYEQYF
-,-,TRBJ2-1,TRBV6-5,TGTGCCAGCATCCGAGTCGGAGCCCTTGGCAATGAGCAGTTCTTC,CASIRVGALGNEQFF
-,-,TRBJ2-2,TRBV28,TGTGCCAGCAGTCTACTCCGGGGACTTTACACCGGGGAGCTGTTTTTT,CASSLLRGLYTGELFF
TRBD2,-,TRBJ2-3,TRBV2,TGTGCCAGCCGGGAGGGCCGCGCAGATACGCAGTATTTT,CASREGRADTQYF
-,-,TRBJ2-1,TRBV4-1,TGCGCCAGCAGCCAACGGCATTCGGGCAATGAGCAGTTCTTC,CASSQRHSGNEQFF
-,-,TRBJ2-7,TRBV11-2,TGTGCCAGCAGCTTCGGCGGTACCTACGAGCAGTACTTC,CASSFGGTYEQYF
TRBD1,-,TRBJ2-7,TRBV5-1,TGCGCCAGCAGCTCGGGACAGCGCTCCTACGAGCAGTACTTC,CASSSGQRSYEQYF
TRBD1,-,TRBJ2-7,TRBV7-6,TGTGCCAGCAGCTGGGACAGTTCGTCCTACGAGCAGTACTTC,CASSWDSSSYEQYF
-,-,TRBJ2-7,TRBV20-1,TGCAGTGCCGCACATACCTACGAGCAGTACTTC,CSAAHTYEQYF
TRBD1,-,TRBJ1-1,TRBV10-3,TGTGCCATCAGTTCTCCCGGGACAGGGAACACTGAAGCTTTCTTT,CAISSPGTGNTEAFF
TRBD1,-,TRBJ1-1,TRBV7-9,TGTGCCAGCAGCTTCACAGGGGGCAGCAACACTGAAGCTTTCTTT,CASSFTGGSNTEAFF
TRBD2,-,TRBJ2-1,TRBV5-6,TGTGCCAGCAGCGATTCGGGCGGGGGTCACAATGAGCAGTTCTTC,CASSDSGGGHNEQFF
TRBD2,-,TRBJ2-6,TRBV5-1,TGCGCCAGCAGTTTACAACTAGCGGGAGTTTCTGGGGCCAACGTCCTGACTTTC,CASSLQLAGVSGANVLTF
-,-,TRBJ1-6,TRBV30,TGTGCCTGGAGTGTACGGGCAGGGCAAAATTCACCCCTCCACTTT,CAWSVRAGQNSPLHF
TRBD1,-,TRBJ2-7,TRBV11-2,TGTGCCAGCAGTGGCATGGGACAGAAGGACGAGCAGTACTTC,CASSGMGQKDEQYF
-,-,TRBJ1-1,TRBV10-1,TGCGCCACCACGAACGGGGGGACAGAAGCTTTCTTT,CATTNGGTEAFF
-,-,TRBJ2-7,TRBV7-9,TGTGCCAGCAGCGCGTCCTACGAGCAGTACTTC,CASSASYEQYF
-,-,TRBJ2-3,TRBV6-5,TGTGCCAGCAGTTACGAGGGGGGGGAGGCAGATACGCAGTATTTT,CASSYEGGEADTQYF
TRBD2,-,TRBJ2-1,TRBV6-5,TGTGCCAGCAGACTCAAGCGGGGGGGCTACAATGAGCAGTTCTTC,CASRLKRGGYNEQFF
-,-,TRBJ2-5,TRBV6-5,TGTGCCAGCAGTTATAATGAGGGAGAGACCCAGTACTTC,CASSYNEGETQYF
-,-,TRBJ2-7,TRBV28,TGTGCCAGCAGTTTTCGGGGAGGGGGCGAGCAGTACTTC,CASSFRGGGEQYF
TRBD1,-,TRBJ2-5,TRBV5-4,TGTGCCAGCAGAAGGGGGCAGGGCGGGGAGACCCAGTACTTC,CASRRGQGGETQYF
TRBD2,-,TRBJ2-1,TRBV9,TGTGCCAGCAGCGTAGATTATGTGGGACTAGCAGCCAATGAGCAGTTCTTC,CASSVDYVGLAANEQFF
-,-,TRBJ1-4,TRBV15,TGTGCCACCAGCAGAGTTACCCGGGACAACTTCCCCAATGAAAAACTGTTTTTT,CATSRVTRDNFPNEKLFF
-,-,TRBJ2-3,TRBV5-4,TGTGCCAGCAACTTGATGGGGGGTAGAGATACGCAGTATTTT,CASNLMGGRDTQYF
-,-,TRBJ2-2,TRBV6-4,TGTGCCAGCATTTCCCGTGGGGAGCTGTTTTTT,CASISRGELFF